The clone carrying this T cell receptor beta chain showed up just a few times. Its antigen is still unknown. Healthy Caucasian individuals from Russia aged roughly 6 to 100 were enrolled as donors. Germline V CDR1 and CDR2: DFQATT, SNEGSKA (reference sequence). The ends were cut back, 0 bases at V and 10 bases at J, with 18 bases in the middle. This CDR3 is 15 amino acids long. It was with a sample-barcoded 5' primer and a J-beta primer mix that a second PCR of about 6 to 12 cycles was run. Researchers report that each sample yielded at least 3 million CDR3-containing paired-end reads. MiXCR, run by TCRdb on the 5' RACE reads, gives a single entry per CDR3 protein. Of about 630,000 distinct CDR3 sequences listed, under 25% are singletons. This entry is derived from a study of blood T cells in healthy people across ages. Study-level results: PBMCs left unsorted prevented a conclusive naive versus antigen-experienced comparison. TCR beta diversity per million T cells fell roughly linearly with age.

This sequence originates from a man aged 65 to 85 in good health. The rearrangement joins TRBV20-1 to TRBJ1-4; TRBD1 might be the D (5 bases). Sequencing was done on a sample of blood. CDR3 protein: CSARDRGIGGAKLFF. For the CDR3, the DNA is TGCAGTGCTAGAGATAGAGGGATAGGTGGGGCAAAACTGTTTTTT.